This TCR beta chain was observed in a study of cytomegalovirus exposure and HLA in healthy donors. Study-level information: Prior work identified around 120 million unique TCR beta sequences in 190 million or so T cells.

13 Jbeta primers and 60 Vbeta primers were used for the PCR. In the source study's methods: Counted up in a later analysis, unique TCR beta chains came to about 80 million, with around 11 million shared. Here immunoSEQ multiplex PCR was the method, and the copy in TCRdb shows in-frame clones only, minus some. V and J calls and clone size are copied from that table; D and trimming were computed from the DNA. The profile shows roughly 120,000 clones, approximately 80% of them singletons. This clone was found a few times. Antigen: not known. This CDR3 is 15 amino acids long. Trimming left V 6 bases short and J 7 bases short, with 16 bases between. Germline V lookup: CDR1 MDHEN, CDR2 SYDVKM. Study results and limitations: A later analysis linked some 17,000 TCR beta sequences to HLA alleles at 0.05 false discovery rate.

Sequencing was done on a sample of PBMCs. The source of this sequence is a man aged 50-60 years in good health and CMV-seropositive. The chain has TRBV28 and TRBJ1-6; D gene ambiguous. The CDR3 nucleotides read TGTGCCAGCAGCCCTCCCTTGAGCTCAAATTCACCCCTCCACTTT. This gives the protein CASSPPLSSNSPLHF.